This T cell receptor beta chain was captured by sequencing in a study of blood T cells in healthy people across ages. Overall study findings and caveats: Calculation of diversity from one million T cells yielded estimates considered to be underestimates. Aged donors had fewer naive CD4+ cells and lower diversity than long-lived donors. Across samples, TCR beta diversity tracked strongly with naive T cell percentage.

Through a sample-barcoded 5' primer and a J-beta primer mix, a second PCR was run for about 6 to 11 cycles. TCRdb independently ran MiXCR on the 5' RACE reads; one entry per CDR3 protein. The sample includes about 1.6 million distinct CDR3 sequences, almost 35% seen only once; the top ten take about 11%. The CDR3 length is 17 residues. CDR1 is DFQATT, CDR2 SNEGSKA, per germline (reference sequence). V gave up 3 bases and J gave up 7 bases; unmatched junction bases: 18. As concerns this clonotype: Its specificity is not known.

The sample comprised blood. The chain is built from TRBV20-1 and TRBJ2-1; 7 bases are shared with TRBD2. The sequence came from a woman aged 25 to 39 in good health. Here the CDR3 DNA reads TGCAGTGCTAGCGGCCCGACGCGCTTCTTAGCGGGTAATGAGCAGTTCTTC. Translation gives CSASGPTRFLAGNEQFF.